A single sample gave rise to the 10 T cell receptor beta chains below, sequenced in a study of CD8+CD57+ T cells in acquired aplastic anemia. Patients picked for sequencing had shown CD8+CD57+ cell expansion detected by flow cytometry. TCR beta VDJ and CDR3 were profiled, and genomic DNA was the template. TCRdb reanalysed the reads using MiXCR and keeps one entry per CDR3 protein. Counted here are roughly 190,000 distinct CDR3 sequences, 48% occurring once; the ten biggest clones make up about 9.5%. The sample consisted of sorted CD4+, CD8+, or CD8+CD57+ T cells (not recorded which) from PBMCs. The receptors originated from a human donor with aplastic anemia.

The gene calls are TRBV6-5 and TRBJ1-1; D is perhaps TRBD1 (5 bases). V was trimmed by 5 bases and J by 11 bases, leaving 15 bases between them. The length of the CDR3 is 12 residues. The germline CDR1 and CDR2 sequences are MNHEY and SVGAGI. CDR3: CASSHVGAVAFF. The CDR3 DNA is TGTGCCAGCAGTCACGTCGGGGCGGTGGCTTTCTTT.

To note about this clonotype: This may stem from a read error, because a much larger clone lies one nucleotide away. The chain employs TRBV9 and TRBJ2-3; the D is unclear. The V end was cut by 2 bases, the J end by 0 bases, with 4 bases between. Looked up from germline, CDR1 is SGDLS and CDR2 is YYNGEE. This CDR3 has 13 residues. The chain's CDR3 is CASSVSSTDTQYF. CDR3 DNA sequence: TGTGCCAGCAGCGTGTCTAGCACAGATACGCAGTATTTT.

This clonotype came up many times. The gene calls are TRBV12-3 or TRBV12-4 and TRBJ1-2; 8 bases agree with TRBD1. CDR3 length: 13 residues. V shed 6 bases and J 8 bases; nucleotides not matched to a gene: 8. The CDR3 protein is CASRETGEGGYTF. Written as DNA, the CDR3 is TGTGCCAGCAGAGAGACAGGGGAAGGAGGCTACACCTTC.

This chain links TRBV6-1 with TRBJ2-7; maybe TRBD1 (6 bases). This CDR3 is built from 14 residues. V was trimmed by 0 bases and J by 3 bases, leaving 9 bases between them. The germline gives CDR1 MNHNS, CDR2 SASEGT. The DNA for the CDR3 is TGTGCCAGCAGTGAAGCCGGGACAATCTACGAGCAGTACTTC. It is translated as CASSEAGTIYEQYF.

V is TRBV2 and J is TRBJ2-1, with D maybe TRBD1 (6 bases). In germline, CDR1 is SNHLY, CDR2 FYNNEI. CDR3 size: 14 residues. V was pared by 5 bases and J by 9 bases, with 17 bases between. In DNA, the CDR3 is TGTGCCAGCAGTCGGACAGACGGTTTGGGTGAGCAGTTCTTC. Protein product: CASSRTDGLGEQFF.

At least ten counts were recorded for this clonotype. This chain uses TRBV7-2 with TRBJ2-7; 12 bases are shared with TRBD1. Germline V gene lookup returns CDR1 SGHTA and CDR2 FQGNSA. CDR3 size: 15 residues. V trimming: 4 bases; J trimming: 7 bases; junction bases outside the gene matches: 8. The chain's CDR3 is CASSSPRDRGREQYF. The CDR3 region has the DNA TGTGCCAGCAGCTCACCCCGGGACAGGGGGCGGGAGCAGTACTTC.

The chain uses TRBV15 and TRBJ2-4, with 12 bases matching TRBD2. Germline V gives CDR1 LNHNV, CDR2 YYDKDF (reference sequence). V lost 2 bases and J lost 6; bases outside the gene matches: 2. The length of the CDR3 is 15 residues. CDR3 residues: CATSRLTSGRNIQYF. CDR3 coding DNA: TGTGCCACCAGCAGACTGACTAGCGGGAGAAACATTCAGTACTTC.

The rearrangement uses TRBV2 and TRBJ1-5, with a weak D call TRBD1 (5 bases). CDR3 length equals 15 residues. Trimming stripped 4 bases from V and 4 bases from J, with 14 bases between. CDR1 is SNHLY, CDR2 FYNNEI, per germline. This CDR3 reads CASSVGREPNQPQHF. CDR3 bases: TGTGCCAGCAGTGTTGGCAGGGAGCCTAATCAGCCCCAGCATTTT.

For the CDR3, the DNA is TGTGCCACCAGTGATTTGGGGGCGGGTGGCGAGCAGTACTTC. Encoded protein: CATSDLGAGGEQYF. This chain connects TRBV24-1 to TRBJ2-7; D may match TRBD1 or TRBD2 (5 bases each). The CDR3 has 14 amino acids. The germline V gene encodes CDR1 KGHDR and CDR2 SFDVKD. V lost 0 bases to trimming and J lost 6 bases, with 11 bases between them.

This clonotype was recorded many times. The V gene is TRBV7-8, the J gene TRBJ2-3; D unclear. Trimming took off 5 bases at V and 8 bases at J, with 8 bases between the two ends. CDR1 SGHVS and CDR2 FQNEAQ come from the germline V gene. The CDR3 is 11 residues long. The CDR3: CASSPGPTQYF. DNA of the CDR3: TGTGCCAGCAGCCCAGGCCCTACGCAGTATTTT.